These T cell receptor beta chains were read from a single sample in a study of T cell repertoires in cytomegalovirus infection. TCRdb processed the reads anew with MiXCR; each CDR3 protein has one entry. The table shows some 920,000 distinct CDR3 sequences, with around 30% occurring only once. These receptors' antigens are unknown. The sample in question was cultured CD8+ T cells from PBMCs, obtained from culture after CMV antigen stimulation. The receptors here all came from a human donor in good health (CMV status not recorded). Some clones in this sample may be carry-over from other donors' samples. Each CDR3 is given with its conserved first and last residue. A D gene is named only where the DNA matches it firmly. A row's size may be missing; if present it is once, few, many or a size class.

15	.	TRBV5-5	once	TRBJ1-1	CASSLAPAGQTEAFF	TGTGCCAGCAGCTTGGCCCCGGCAGGGCAAACTGAAGCTTTCTTT
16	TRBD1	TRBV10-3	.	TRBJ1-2	CASSGTGGAANYGYTF	TGTGCCTCCTCCGGGACAGGGGGCGCGGCTAACTATGGCTACACCTTC
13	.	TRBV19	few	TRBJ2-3	CASSIRTADTQYF	TGTGCCAGTAGTATTCGAACAGCCGATACGCAGTATTTT
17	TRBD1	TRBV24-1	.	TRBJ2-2	CATSDPRDRGLTGELFF	TGTGCCACCAGTGATCCCCGGGACAGGGGGCTGACCGGGGAGCTGTTTTTT
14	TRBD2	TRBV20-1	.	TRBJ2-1	CSARVGGAGNEQFF	TGCAGTGCTAGAGTCGGGGGGGCCGGCAATGAGCAGTTCTTC
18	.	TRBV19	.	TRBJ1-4	CASSIDPGTPITDEKLFF	TGTGCCAGTAGTATAGACCCCGGGACCCCAATCACGGATGAAAAACTGTTTTTT
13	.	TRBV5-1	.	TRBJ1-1	CASRGNAGTEAFF	TGCGCCAGCAGGGGGAACGCTGGGACTGAAGCTTTCTTT
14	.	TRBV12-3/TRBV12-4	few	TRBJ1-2	CASSFLQDEDGYTF	TGTGCCAGCAGTTTTTTACAAGATGAAGATGGCTACACCTTC
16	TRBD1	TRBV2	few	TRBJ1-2	CASSEAGGGQGYGYTF	TGTGCCAGCAGTGAAGCTGGGGGGGGACAGGGTTACGGCTACACCTTC
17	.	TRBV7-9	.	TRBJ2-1	CASSFPQNSPIYNEQFF	TGTGCCAGCAGCTTCCCTCAAAATAGCCCAATCTACAATGAGCAGTTCTTC
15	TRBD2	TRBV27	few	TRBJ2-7	CASSLSGGFSYEQYF	TGTGCCAGCAGTTTGTCGGGGGGATTCTCCTACGAGCAGTACTTC
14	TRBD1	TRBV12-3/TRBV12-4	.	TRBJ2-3	CASSQTGIGDTQYF	TGTGCCAGCAGTCAGACAGGGATCGGAGATACGCAGTATTTT
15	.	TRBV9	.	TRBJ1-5	CASSVGPEEYQPQHF	TGTGCCAGCAGCGTAGGCCCAGAGGAATATCAGCCCCAGCATTTT
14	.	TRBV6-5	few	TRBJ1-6	CASSYEEDNSPLHF	TGTGCCAGCAGTTACGAGGAGGATAATTCACCCCTCCACTTT
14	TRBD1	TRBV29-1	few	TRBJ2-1	CSGDGTGEGNEQFF	TGCAGCGGGGACGGGACAGGGGAAGGCAATGAGCAGTTCTTC
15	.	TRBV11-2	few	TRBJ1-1	CASSLFTGYGTEAFF	TGTGCCAGCAGCTTATTTACGGGATACGGGACTGAAGCTTTCTTT
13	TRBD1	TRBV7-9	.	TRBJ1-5	CASRPTGDQPQHF	TGTGCCAGCAGGCCTACAGGGGATCAGCCCCAGCATTTT
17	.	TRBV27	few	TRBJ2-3	CASSSRLVFGGTDTQYF	TGTGCCAGCAGTTCCCGACTAGTATTTGGTGGCACAGATACGCAGTATTTT
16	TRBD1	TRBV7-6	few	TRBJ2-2	CASSLEGQGYTGELFF	TGTGCTAGCAGCTTAGAGGGACAGGGGTATACCGGGGAGCTGTTTTTT
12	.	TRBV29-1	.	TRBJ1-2	CSVESEDYGYTF	TGCAGCGTTGAAAGCGAAGACTATGGCTACACCTTC
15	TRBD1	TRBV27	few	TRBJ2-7	CASSAQGAGSYEQYF	TGTGCCAGCAGTGCTCAGGGGGCGGGATCCTACGAGCAGTACTTC
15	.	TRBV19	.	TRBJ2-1	CASRVAPGRKDEQFF	TGTGCCAGTAGGGTCGCTCCCGGACGCAAAGATGAGCAGTTCTTC
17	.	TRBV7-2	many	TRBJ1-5	CASSLSRVPYSNQPQHF	TGTGCCAGCAGCTTAAGCCGAGTTCCCTATAGCAATCAGCCCCAGCATTTT
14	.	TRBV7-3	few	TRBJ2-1	CASSPLGQNDEQFF	TGTGCCAGCAGCCCCCTCGGGCAGAACGATGAGCAGTTCTTC
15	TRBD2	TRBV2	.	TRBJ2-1	CASSASGGDYNEQFF	TGTGCCAGCTCGGCTAGCGGGGGAGACTACAATGAGCAGTTCTTC
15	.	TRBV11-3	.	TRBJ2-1	CASSLGRPPYNEQFF	TGTGCCAGCAGCTTAGGCAGGCCCCCTTACAATGAGCAGTTCTTC
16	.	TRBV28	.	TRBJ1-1	CASSASHGTVDTEAFF	TGTGCCAGCAGTGCATCTCACGGGACCGTAGACACTGAAGCTTTCTTT
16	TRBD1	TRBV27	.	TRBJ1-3	CASRGQGMNSGNTIYF	TGTGCCAGCAGGGGACAGGGGATGAACTCTGGAAACACCATATATTTT
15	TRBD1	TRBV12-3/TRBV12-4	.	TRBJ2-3	CASSGDRGRVDTQYF	TGTGCCAGCAGTGGGGACAGGGGGCGCGTAGATACGCAGTATTTT
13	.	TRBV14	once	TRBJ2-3	CASSSRRTDTQYF	TGTGCCAGCAGCTCCCGGCGGACAGATACGCAGTATTTT
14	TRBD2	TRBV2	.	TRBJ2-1	CASISGGAGNEQFF	TGTGCCAGCATAAGCGGGGGGGCAGGGAATGAGCAGTTCTTC